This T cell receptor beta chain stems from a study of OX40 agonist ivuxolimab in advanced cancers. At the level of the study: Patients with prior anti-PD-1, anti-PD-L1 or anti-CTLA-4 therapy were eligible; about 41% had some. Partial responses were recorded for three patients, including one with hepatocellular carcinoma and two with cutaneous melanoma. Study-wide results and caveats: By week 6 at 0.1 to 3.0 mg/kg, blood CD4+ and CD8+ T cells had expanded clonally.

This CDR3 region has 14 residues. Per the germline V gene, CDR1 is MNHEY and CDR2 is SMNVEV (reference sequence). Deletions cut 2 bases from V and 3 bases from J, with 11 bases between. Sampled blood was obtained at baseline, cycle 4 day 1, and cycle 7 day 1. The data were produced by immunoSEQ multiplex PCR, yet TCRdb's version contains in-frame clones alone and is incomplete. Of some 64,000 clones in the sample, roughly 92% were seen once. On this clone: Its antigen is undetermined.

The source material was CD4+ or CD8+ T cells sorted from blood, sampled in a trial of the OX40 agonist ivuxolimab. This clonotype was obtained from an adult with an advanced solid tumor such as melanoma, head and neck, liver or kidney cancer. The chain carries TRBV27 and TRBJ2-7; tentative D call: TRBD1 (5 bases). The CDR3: CASSLAGFYYEQYF. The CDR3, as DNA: TGTGCCAGCAGTTTAGCAGGGTTTTACTACGAGCAGTACTTC.